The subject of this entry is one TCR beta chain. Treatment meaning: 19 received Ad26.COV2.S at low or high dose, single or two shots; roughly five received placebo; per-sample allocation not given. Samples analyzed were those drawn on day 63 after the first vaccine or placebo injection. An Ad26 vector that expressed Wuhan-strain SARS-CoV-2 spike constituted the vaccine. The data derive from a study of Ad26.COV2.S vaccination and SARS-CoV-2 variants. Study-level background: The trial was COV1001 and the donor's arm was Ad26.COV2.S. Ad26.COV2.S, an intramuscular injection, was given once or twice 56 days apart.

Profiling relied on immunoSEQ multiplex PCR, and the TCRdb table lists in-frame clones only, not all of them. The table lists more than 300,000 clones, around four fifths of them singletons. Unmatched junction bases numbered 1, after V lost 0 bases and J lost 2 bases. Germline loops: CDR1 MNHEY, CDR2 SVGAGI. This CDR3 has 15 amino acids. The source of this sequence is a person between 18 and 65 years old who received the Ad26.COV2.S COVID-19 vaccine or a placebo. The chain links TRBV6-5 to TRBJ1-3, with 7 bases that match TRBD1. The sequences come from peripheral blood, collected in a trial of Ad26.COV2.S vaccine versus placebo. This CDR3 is CASSYSGTAGNTIYF. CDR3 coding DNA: TGTGCCAGCAGTTACTCCGGGACAGCTGGAAACACCATATATTTT.